One and the same sample provided the 5 T cell receptor beta chains below, sequenced in a study of T-cell reconstitution after alpha-beta-depleted transplantation in children. Unique molecular identifiers featured in how the TCRbeta library was prepared. TCRdb processed the PCR reads anew with MiXCR; each CDR3 protein has one entry. The table records around 490,000 distinct CDR3 sequences, roughly an eighth of them present only once. The sample was PBMCs, mostly from graft donor cells, taken 180 days after TCRalphabeta/CD19-depleted stem cell transplant. The receptors derive from a female patient aged 2-9 years who had a stem cell transplant for aplastic anemia, so the T cells may come from the graft donor.

Turning to this clonotype: Germline is not matched at one junction end, which may reflect a read error. The V call is TRBV15, the J call TRBJ2-7, with 13 bases lining up with TRBD2. The CDR3 consists of 16 residues. Looked up from germline, CDR1 is LNHNV and CDR2 is YYDKDF (reference sequence). CDR3 residues: CSTSRFTSGRAGEQYF. CDR3 in DNA: TGTTCCACCAGCAGATTTACTAGCGGGAGGGCCGGCGAGCAGTACTTC.

The table lists this clonotype with a few counts. The chain couples TRBV15 to TRBJ2-1; D unresolved. In germline, CDR1 is LNHNV, CDR2 YYDKDF (reference sequence). V shed 4 bases and J shed 8 bases, with 15 bases lying between them. The CDR3 spans 14 residues. The CDR3, as DNA: TGTGCCACCAGCACACGGCCCGAGGTCGATGAGCAGTTCTTC. This sequence encodes CATSTRPEVDEQFF.

The chain combines TRBV7-2 with TRBJ2-2, with D uncertain. CDR3 size: 15 residues. Trimming removed 1 base from V and 6 bases from J, with 12 bases in between. Germline V gives CDR1 SGHTA, CDR2 FQGNSA. DNA of the CDR3: TGTGCCAGCAGCTTAGGGCTCCCTAAGGCCGGGGAGCTGTTTTTT. It encodes CASSLGLPKAGELFF. Supplemented by reference TRBV7-2 and TRBJ2-2, the full variable domain reads GAGVSQSPSNKVTEKGKDVELRCDPISGHTALYWYRQSLGQGLEFLIYFQGNSAPDKSGLPSDRFSAERTGGSVSTLTIQRTQQEDSAVYLCASSLGLPKAGELFFGEGSRLTVL.

This clonotype was found a few times. The chain carries TRBV7-9 and TRBJ2-7; D is undetermined. Germline-derived CDR1 and CDR2 are SEHNR and FQNEAQ (reference sequence). The CDR3 contains 12 residues. V lost 2 bases to trimming and J lost 9 bases, with 11 bases between them. This CDR3 reads CASSLSGNRQYF. Written as DNA, the CDR3 is TGTGCCAGCAGCTTATCCGGTAATAGGCAGTACTTC.

This clonotype was detected a few times. The gene calls are TRBV19 and TRBJ1-5; possible D gene TRBD1, 6 bases. The V gene lost 5 bases and the J gene lost 0 bases, with 17 bases spanning the gap. The CDR3 sequence is 17 residues long. Germline loops: CDR1 LNHDA, CDR2 SQIVND (reference sequence). CDR3 sequence reads: CASSPTWTVSSNQPQHF. In DNA, the CDR3 is TGTGCCAGTAGTCCGACCTGGACAGTCTCTAGCAATCAGCCCCAGCATTTT.